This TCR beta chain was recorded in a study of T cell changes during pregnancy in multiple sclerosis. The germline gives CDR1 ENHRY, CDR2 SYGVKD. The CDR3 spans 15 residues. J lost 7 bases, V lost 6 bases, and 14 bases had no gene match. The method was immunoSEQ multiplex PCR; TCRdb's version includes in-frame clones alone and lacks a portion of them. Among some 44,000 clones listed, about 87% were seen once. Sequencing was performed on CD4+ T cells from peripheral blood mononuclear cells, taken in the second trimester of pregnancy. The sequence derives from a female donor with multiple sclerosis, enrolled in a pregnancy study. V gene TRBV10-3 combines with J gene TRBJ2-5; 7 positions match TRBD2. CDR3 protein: CAIRSGGGGPGTQYF. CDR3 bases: TGTGCCATCAGGAGCGGCGGGGGAGGGCCCGGGACCCAGTACTTC.